The present T cell receptor (beta chain) was sequenced within a study of tumor and adjacent non-tumor tissue in lung cancer (dated by TCRdb to the late 2010s). Study-level background: Of the cohort, more than ten patients had adenocarcinoma, 2 had squamous cell carcinoma and 1 had small cell lung cancer. The roughly 15 patients were aged roughly 31 to 80 years, included roughly ten men and 5 women, and had TNM stage I to III disease. TCRbeta CDR3 sequencing was performed on 25 to 30 paired specimens, with one tumor sample and one normal lung sample collected per patient. Sequencing produced fewer than 150,000,000 productive TCRbeta reads in total, an average of approximately 4.2 million reads per sample. The study compared bulk TCRbeta repertoires from lung tumor tissue and matched distant non-tumor lung tissue of some 16 lung cancer patients.

This clonotype was counted at least ten times. Its recognized antigen is unknown. Per-base qualities were not stored, and no clone one base away is much larger. Preparation of the library involved multiplex PCR. Instrument used: Illumina HiSeq 2500. TCRbeta libraries were constructed through three rounds of nested PCR with primers (Table S4) according to protocols adapted from ARM-PCR. PCR products of 200-500 bp were gel-excised and purified with the QIAquick gel extraction kit before sequencing. Turning to the authors' computational methods: Reads were cleaned with Trimmomatic, merged with FLASH into complete CDR3 sequences, and assigned to V(D)J germline segments with MiTCR. Clonal diversity was computed as the inverse Simpson's index with VDJtools. Productive reads were defined as in-frame sequences without a premature stop codon. TCRdb reran the public reads through fastp at Q25 and MiXCR, keeping productive beta chains. CDR3 protein sequences are deduplicated, and each keeps its most common genes and DNA. The V and J calls were not made by the authors but by TCRdb's processing. This sample has 69,000 or so distinct CDR3 sequences in its table, and roughly 73% of those were observed once. Approximately 28% of the sample is held by the ten biggest clonotypes.

Bulk unsorted tissue served as the source for RNA extraction, and RNA quality was assessed using a NanoDrop ND-1000 and an Agilent 2100. Newly diagnosed lung cancer patients without prior chemotherapy who had been admitted for thoracic surgery in China between August and November 2014 were enrolled as donors. The study excluded patients who had received radiotherapy or chemotherapy before or who had another cancer at the same time. Pieces of surgical tissue measuring roughly 1-2.2 cm3 were kept in RNAlater solution and stored at -80 degrees C until use. General study outcomes and caveats: Because peripheral blood was not sequenced, the blood TCRbeta repertoires of the lung cancer patients in the study went unexamined. The top 100 clones accounted for a significantly larger cumulative portion of the repertoire in normal lung than in tumor tissue. Tumor tissue showed significantly higher TCR diversity (inverse Simpson) than normal lung tissue, at 431.37 vs 166.20 (P = 0.0075, Mann-Whitney U test). The sequencing platform is not named in the methods, and unique molecular identifiers are not mentioned. Younger patients had significantly higher TCR diversity, and higher tumor TCR diversity was associated with shorter overall and disease-free survival. The cohort had only 15 or so patients, and the authors noted that larger samples and more detailed clinical data are needed.

Unmatched junction bases come to 7, with V trimmed by 5 bases and J by 6 bases. The germline V gene supplies CDR1 SGHVS and CDR2 FQNEAQ. The CDR3 numbers 15 residues from cysteine through phenylalanine. Only the CDR3 DNA is retained, 45 bases long and in frame from the first base. This TCR was recovered from a man in his 60s with non-small cell lung cancer. The sequenced sample was lung tumor tissue. Rearrangement joined TRBV7-8 to TRBJ2-3, and 11 junction bases match TRBD2. The nucleotide sequence is given as TGTGCCAGCAGCGGTACTAGCGGGAGAAGCGATACGCAGTATTTT. It specifies CASSGTSGRSDTQYF. The CDR3, completed at both ends by the reference TRBV7-8 and TRBJ2-3 genes, gives the full variable domain GAGVSQSPRYKVAKRGQDVALRCDPISGHVSLFWYQQALGQGPEFLTYFQNEAQLDKSGLPSDRFFAERPEGSVSTLKIQRTQQEDSAVYLCASSGTSGRSDTQYFGPGTRLTVL.